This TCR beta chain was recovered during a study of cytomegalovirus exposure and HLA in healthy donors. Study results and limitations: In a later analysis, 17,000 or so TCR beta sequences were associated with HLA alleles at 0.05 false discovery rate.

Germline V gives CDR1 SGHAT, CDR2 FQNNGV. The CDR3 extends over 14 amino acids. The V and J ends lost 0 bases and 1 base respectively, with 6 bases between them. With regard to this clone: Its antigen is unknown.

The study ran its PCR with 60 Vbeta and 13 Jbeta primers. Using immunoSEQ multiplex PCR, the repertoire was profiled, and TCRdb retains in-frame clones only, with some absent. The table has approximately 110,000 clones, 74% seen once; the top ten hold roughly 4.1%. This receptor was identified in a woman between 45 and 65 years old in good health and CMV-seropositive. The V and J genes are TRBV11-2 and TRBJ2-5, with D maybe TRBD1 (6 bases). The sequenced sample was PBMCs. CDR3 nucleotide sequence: TGTGCCAGCAGCTTAGAGACAGGCCAAGAGACCCAGTACTTC. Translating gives CASSLETGQETQYF.